This TCR beta chain appears in the sequencing data of a study of tumour-infiltrating T cells in Burkitt lymphoma. About the research overall: Overall and progression-free survival were predicted by productive clonality.

This clone occurred a few times. The sample carries other DNA sequences with the same CDR3. Using immunoSEQ multiplex PCR, the repertoire was profiled, and TCRdb retains in-frame clones only, with some absent. The sample holds about 1,500 clones; less than 20% are singletons and the top ten take less than 14%. This CDR3 has 16 residues. Trimming took off 5 bases at V and 0 bases at J, with 11 bases between the two ends. From germline, CDR1 is SGHTA and CDR2 FQGNSA. Material: tumor tissue. V usage is TRBV7-2 and J usage is TRBJ2-6; no reliable D call. The receptor was isolated from a human donor with diffuse large B-cell lymphoma. The CDR3 is CASSPGPYSGANVLTF. Written as DNA, the CDR3 is TGTGCCAGCAGCCCAGGACCGTACTCTGGGGCCAACGTCCTGACTTTC.